This T cell receptor beta chain stems from a study of T cell changes during pregnancy in multiple sclerosis (dated by TCRdb to between 2018 and 2020). Regarding the study in general: The study examined how the T cell repertoire changed over the course of pregnancy in women with multiple sclerosis.

The junction shows trimming of 5 bases on V and 4 bases on J, plus 14 bases between the germline ends. CDR1 and CDR2, per the germline V gene (reference sequence), are SEHNR and FQNEAQ. Counted from cysteine to phenylalanine, this CDR3 has 14 amino acids. Just the 42-base CDR3 DNA is kept, in frame starting at base 1. The library was prepared using the immunoSEQ multiplex PCR assay. TCRdb re-hosts the immuneACCESS table, in-frame sequences only. Its copies lack some clones; in the studies checked, an unresolved V gene accounts for under half of them, and the cause for the rest is not known. The sample records about 56,000 clones, just over 90% of which are singletons. The ten largest clones represent less than 2.5% of the sample. Concerning this clone itself: It has no known antigen specificity. The sample holds no much larger clone one base away, and base qualities are not on file.

The chain is assembled from TRBV7-9 and TRBJ1-1; the D gene is perhaps TRBD1, on 5 matching bases. The input for sequencing was peripheral blood, taken in the first trimester of pregnancy. The TCR sequence derives from a female donor in good health, enrolled as a control in a pregnancy study. CDR3 loop: CASSQGAGITEAFF. Read as DNA, the sequence is TGTGCCAGCAGCCAAGGAGCAGGGATCACTGAAGCTTTCTTT.